The 19 T cell receptor beta chains below all came from one sample that was sequenced in a study of CD8+CD57+ T cells in acquired aplastic anemia. Template material for TCR beta VDJ and CDR3 profiling consisted of genomic DNA. In TCRdb, the reads were re-called with MiXCR into one record per CDR3 protein. The repertoire includes tens of thousands of distinct CDR3 sequences, around 42% of them detected once, and approximately 70% sits in the top ten. Source material: sorted CD4+, CD8+, or CD8+CD57+ T cells (not recorded which) from PBMCs. The receptors shown here come from a human donor in good health, serving as a control.

The chain links TRBV19 to TRBJ2-3; 8 nucleotides align to TRBD2. Germline CDR1 LNHDA, CDR2 SQIVND (reference sequence). There are 15 residues in the CDR3. Trimming removed 3 bases from V and 7 bases from J; junction bases left unmatched: 9. The CDR3 nucleotides are TGTGCCAGTAGTATGAGGATGACTAGCGCAAATACGCAGTATTTT. It yields the protein CASSMRMTSANTQYF. The variable domain in full, with the rest retrieved from reference TRBV19 and TRBJ2-3, is DGGITQSPKYLFRKEGQNVTLSCEQNLNHDAMYWYRQDPGQGLRLIYYSQIVNDFQKGDIAEGYSVSREKKESFPLTVTSAQKNPTAFYLCASSMRMTSANTQYFGPGTRLTVL.

This clonotype was observed a handful of times. The conserved final phenylalanine or tryptophan is absent from the CDR3, which likely points to a read error. The chain joins TRBV7-9 to TRBJ1-2; tentatively, D is TRBD1 (5 bases). Per the germline V gene, CDR1 is SEHNR and CDR2 is FQNEAQ (reference sequence). This CDR3 is 13 amino acids long. CDR3 in DNA: TGTGCCGGCAGCGCTTGGACGGGGGGTGGCTACACCGTC. Its translation: CAGSAWTGGGYTV.

The chain couples TRBV5-4 to TRBJ1-2, with D maybe TRBD1 (6 bases). The V end lost 2 bases, the J end lost 2 bases, and 16 bases lay between the germline ends. Germline V gene sequence: CDR1 SGHNT, CDR2 YYREEE (reference sequence). The CDR3 runs 16 residues. This chain's CDR3 is CASSFGKDSQNYGYTF. In nucleotides, the CDR3 is TGTGCCAGCAGCTTTGGAAAGGACAGCCAGAACTATGGCTACACCTTC.

V usage is TRBV7-9 and J usage is TRBJ1-2, with 8 bases aligning to TRBD1. Germline assignment: CDR1 SEHNR and CDR2 FQNEAQ (reference sequence). With V trimmed by 4 bases and J by 8 bases, 6 bases remained unmatched. The CDR3 is 13 residues long. Here the CDR3 DNA reads TGTGCCAGCAGCTCGGACAGGGCAGAAGGCTACACCTTC. Its protein product is CASSSDRAEGYTF.

This sequence joins TRBV10-1 and TRBJ1-6; D perhaps matches TRBD1 (5 bases). Between the trimmed V and J ends, which lost 3 bases and 5 bases, there was a span of 8 bases. In germline, CDR1 is WNHNN, CDR2 SYGVQD (reference sequence). The CDR3 has 14 amino acids. The CDR3 protein is CASSEQDNNSPLHF. Written as DNA, the CDR3 is TGCGCCAGCAGTGAACAGGATAATAATTCACCCCTCCACTTT.

The CDR3 protein is CASSPYAEEEQYF. CDR3 DNA: TGTGCCAGCAGTCCCTATGCGGAGGAAGAGCAGTACTTC. The rearrangement links TRBV6-5 to TRBJ2-7; the D gene is possibly TRBD2 (5 bases). Germline V gene lookup returns CDR1 MNHEY and CDR2 SVGAGI. This CDR3 is 13 amino acids long. V lost 5 bases and J 7 bases, leaving 15 bases between the germline ends.

The chain employs TRBV2 and TRBJ1-4; unclear D gene. This CDR3 is 12 amino acids long. Germline CDR1 SNHLY, CDR2 FYNNEI. V was pared by 4 bases and J by 8 bases, with 8 bases between. CDR3 protein: CASSVAWEKLFF. DNA of the CDR3: TGTGCCAGCAGTGTAGCGTGGGAAAAACTGTTTTTT.

V gene TRBV7-3 combines with J gene TRBJ2-7; D call uncertain. The CDR3 loop spans 14 amino acids. Per germline, CDR1 SGHTA and CDR2 FQGTGA. V was trimmed by 8 bases and J by 0 bases, leaving 14 bases between them. CDR3 loop: CASSPLDISYEQYF. The CDR3 DNA is TGTGCCAGCTCACCATTGGATATCTCCTACGAGCAGTACTTC.

As to this clonotype: The junction departs from germline at one end; a sequencing error may be responsible. The genes are TRBV3-1 and TRBJ2-7, with a possible D match to TRBD2 (6 bases). Germline assignment: CDR1 LGHDT and CDR2 YNNKEL (reference sequence). CDR3 length: 11 residues. The CDR3, as DNA: TGTGCGGTTGGAGGGTCCTACGAGCGGTACTTC. It encodes CAVGGSYERYF.

This clonotype was seen a few times. V is TRBV13 and J is TRBJ2-5; TRBD1 matches 7 bases. Germline V gene sequence: CDR1 PRHDT, CDR2 FYEKMQ (reference sequence). V gave up 7 bases and J gave up 5 bases; unmatched junction bases: 10. The CDR3 is 14 amino acids. CDR3 sequence reads: CASTAGRGFETQYF. In nucleotides, the CDR3 is TGTGCCAGCACCGCCGGCAGGGGGTTTGAGACCCAGTACTTC.

The V gene is TRBV24-1, the J gene TRBJ2-7, with D possibly being TRBD1 or TRBD2 (5 bases each). V lost 2 bases to trimming and J lost 5 bases, with 9 bases between them. Per the germline V gene, CDR1 is KGHDR and CDR2 is SFDVKD. The CDR3 runs 13 residues. Written as DNA, the CDR3 is TGTGCCACCAGTGATTCAGGGCGGGACGAGCAGTACTTC. Translation gives CATSDSGRDEQYF.

On this clonotype: This could be a read error, since a much larger clone is one nucleotide away. V and J are TRBV7-2 and TRBJ2-3; perhaps TRBD2 as D (6 bases). Germline CDR1 reads SGHTA; CDR2 reads FQGNSA. Trimming took 5 bases from V and 8 from J, leaving 17 bases between them. This CDR3 spans 14 amino acids. The CDR3 nucleotides read TGTGCCAGCAGCGTTACTAGCCCACCCGTTACGCAGTATTTT. It is translated as CASSVTSPPVTQYF.

The chain joins TRBV25-1 to TRBJ1-6, with no clear D. The CDR3 consists of 12 residues. Trimming removed 4 bases from V and 7 bases from J, with 5 bases in between. The germline V gene encodes CDR1 MGHDK and CDR2 SYGVNS. This CDR3 is CASSVGNSPLHF. CDR3 nucleotides: TGTGCCAGCAGTGTAGGGAATTCACCCCTCCACTTT. Full variable domain (missing parts from reference TRBV25-1 and TRBJ1-6): EADIYQTPRYLVIGTGKKITLECSQTMGHDKMYWYQQDPGMELHLIHYSYGVNSTEKGDLSSESTVSRIRTEHFPLTLESARPSHTSQYLCASSVGNSPLHFGNGTRLTVT.

With regard to this clonotype: This may be a read error, as it is one base from a much larger clone. The V and J genes are TRBV29-1 and TRBJ2-2; TRBD1 matches 9 bases. The germline V gene has CDR1 SQVTM and CDR2 ANQGSEA. V trimming: 4 bases; J trimming: 6 bases; junction bases outside the gene matches: 12. The CDR3 is 16 residues long. Here the CDR3 DNA reads TGCAGCGTTGGAGGTCCCGACAGGGGGATTCCCGGGGAGCTGTTTTTT. This encodes CSVGGPDRGIPGELFF.

In its sample, this clonotype was seen many times. The chain uses TRBV20-1 and TRBJ2-1; no clear D gene. Per germline, CDR1 DFQATT and CDR2 SNEGSKA (reference sequence). The CDR3 is 15 residues long. V was clipped by 3 bases and J by 3 bases, with 15 bases between them. CDR3 protein: CSARGLYAFYNEQFF. The DNA of the CDR3 is TGCAGTGCTAGGGGCCTCTATGCGTTCTACAATGAGCAGTTCTTC.

This clonotype has only a few counts. A read error may be the cause here, since a much bigger clone is one base away. The chain carries TRBV5-1 and TRBJ2-5; TRBD2 matches 7 bases. V lost 7 bases to trimming and J lost 5 bases; unmatched junction nucleotides: 5. The germline V gene has CDR1 SGHRS and CDR2 YFSETQ. This CDR3 is 12 amino acids long. CDR3 coding DNA: TGCGCCAGCCGCGGGCGGGAGGAGACCCAGTACTTC. Translation gives CASRGREETQYF.

The chain links TRBV19 to TRBJ2-2; D uncertain. CDR3 length: 13 amino acids. V gave up 7 bases and J gave up 1 base, with 7 bases separating them. Germline V gene lookup returns CDR1 LNHDA and CDR2 SQIVND (reference sequence). This CDR3 reads CASTLQNTGELFF. The CDR3 DNA reads TGTGCCAGTACTTTACAGAACACCGGGGAGCTGTTTTTT.

This chain links TRBV19 with TRBJ2-7, with 10 bases that match TRBD2. CDR3 size: 14 residues. Germline V gene data show CDR1 as LNHDA and CDR2 as SQIVND (reference sequence). With V trimmed by 6 bases and J by 2 bases, 4 bases remained unmatched. The CDR3 bases are TGTGCCAGTAGCCCACTAGCGGGGCCCTACGAGCAGTACTTC. Its protein product is CASSPLAGPYEQYF.

This clonotype was found many times. J is TRBJ1-5 and V is TRBV9, with a possible D match to TRBD1 (6 bases). The CDR3 totals 14 residues. The germline V and J ends were trimmed by 4 bases and 6 bases, with 14 bases remaining between them. The V gene's germline CDR1 is SGDLS and CDR2 YYNGEE. Written as DNA, the CDR3 is TGTGCCAGCAGCCCATCGGGGGGCAGTCAGCCCCAGCATTTT. It translates to CASSPSGGSQPQHF.